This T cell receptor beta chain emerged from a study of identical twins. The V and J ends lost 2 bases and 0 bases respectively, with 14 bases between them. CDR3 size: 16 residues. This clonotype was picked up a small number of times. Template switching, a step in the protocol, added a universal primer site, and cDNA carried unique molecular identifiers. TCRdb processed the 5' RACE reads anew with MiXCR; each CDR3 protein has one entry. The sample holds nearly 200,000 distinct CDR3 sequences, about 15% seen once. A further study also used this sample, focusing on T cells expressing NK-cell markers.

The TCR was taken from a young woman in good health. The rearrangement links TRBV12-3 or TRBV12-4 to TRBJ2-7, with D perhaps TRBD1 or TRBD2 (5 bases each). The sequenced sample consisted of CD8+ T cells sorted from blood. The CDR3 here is CASSLLGRRNSYEQYF. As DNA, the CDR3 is TGTGCCAGCAGTTTATTGGGGCGGAGGAACTCCTACGAGCAGTACTTC.